This is a list of T cell receptor beta chains from one sample in a study of shared clonotypes between healthy human individuals. Here immunoSEQ multiplex PCR was the method, and the copy in TCRdb shows in-frame clones only, minus some. This table has about 600,000 clones, more than 95% appearing once. Source material: naive CD4+ T cells sorted from blood. The receptor set was obtained from a woman under 40 in good health. CDR3s leave out the opening cysteine and the closing phenylalanine or tryptophan. Clone size is given for some rows only: seen once, a few or many times, or a class if the clone is expanded.

clone_size cdr3_length v_call cdr3_aa
NA 10 TRBV11-2 ASSLGAYEQY
NA 12 TRBV11-2 ASSSPPSEEKLF
NA 12 TRBV2 ASSGSFSGNTIY
NA 13 TRBV2 ASSESARARTEAF
NA 11 TRBV28 ASSLRDDYEQY
NA 15 TRBV11-3 ASSSQYSGSSYNEQF
once 15 TRBV2 ASSGGLAGSGRETQY
NA 12 TRBV28 ASSFSATYNEQF
NA 12 TRBV7-9 ASSLWTDRLEQY
NA 11 TRBV6-5 ASSLGRAETQY
NA 13 TRBV2 ASSEQLAGGYEQY
NA 12 TRBV6-5 ASSYWSGRQPQH
NA 11 TRBV7-9 ASSRRQGIEAF
NA 11 TRBV11-3 ASSLGPDYEQY
NA 15 TRBV5-1 ASSLAVAGGVSDTQY
NA 13 TRBV6-1 ASSVTANSNQPQH
once 11 TRBV11-1 ASSAQETETQY
NA 12 TRBV29-1 SVEHSVVNTEAF
NA 14 TRBV5-1 ASSLGRGLADNEQF
once 13 TRBV5-1 ASSPDREGGEKLF
NA 13 TRBV27 ASSLSGGSPSGYT
NA 13 TRBV5-1 ASSLEGTGSYEQY
NA 15 TRBV25-1 ASSPKGLASGKSEQF
NA 13 TRBV5-1 ASSHGQGDGETQY
NA 12 TRBV11-3 ASSLNGRTHEQY
NA 15 TRBV11-2 AVQGASGRALYNEQF
NA 11 TRBV5-1 ASSPTGLYEQY
once 13 TRBV10-2 ASSGTARGNQPQH
NA 14 TRBV7-6 ASSHDITRAYETQY
NA 12 TRBV28 ASSPTVPNEKLF
NA 12 TRBV5-1 ASSPGQGIYEQY
NA 12 TRBV7-9 ASTREQGANVLT